Listed here are 7 T cell receptor beta chains from one sample, sequenced in a study of tumor-infiltrating lymphocytes in primary liver carcinoma (TCRdb year 2017). The sequencing machine was an Illumina HiSeq 2500. Using a constant-region primer and ProtoScript II reverse transcriptase, TCRbeta-specific cDNA was reverse-transcribed from approximately 0.55 ug total RNA. Construction of the TCRbeta libraries relied on three nested rounds of multiplex PCR, following a slightly modified ARM-PCR procedure. Each of the first two PCR rounds ran for about 10 cycles and used multiplex TRBV1-TRBV30 forward primers together with a Cbeta reverse primer. The public reads were run again by TCRdb, first through fastp at Q25 and then through MiXCR, and only productive beta chains were kept. Rows are combined by CDR3 protein, so each entry shows the most common genes and DNA. Across this sample there are roughly 330,000 distinct CDR3 sequences, with less than 75% seen only once. In total, the top ten clones hold 5.5% to 8% of the sample.

RNA from unsorted whole blood was extracted with TRIzol reagent, and germline DNA was obtained with the DNeasy Blood & Tissue kit. Specimen: peripheral blood. All receptors derive from a man between 35 and 55 years old with primary liver carcinoma and hepatitis B virus infection.

Note on this clonotype: A much larger clone sits a single nucleotide away, making a read error possible. The chain combines TRBV6-5 with TRBJ1-1; weak D call: TRBD1 (5 bases). This CDR3 contains 14 residues. Germline CDR1 is MNHEY and CDR2 is SVGAGI. In nucleotides, the CDR3 is TGTGCCAACAGTTATGCGGCAGGGACCACTGAAGCTTTCTTT. It is translated as CANSYAAGTTEAFF.

This sequence joins TRBV2 and TRBJ2-3; a possible D gene is TRBD1 (6 bases). Germline V gives CDR1 SNHLY, CDR2 FYNNEI. With 6 bases removed from V and 4 bases from J, the gap between germline ends came to 20 bases. The CDR3 runs 16 residues. The CDR3 DNA sequence: TGTGCCAGCAGGGAACAGGGTTGGAGGCGCTCAGATACGCAGTATTTT. It codes for CASREQGWRRSDTQYF.

About this clonotype itself: Compared with germline, one end of the junction differs, possibly owing to a read error. The chain carries TRBV11-2 and TRBJ2-5; 8 nucleotides line up with TRBD2. Per the germline V gene, CDR1 is SGHAT and CDR2 is FQNNGV. The CDR3 sequence is 16 residues long. The CDR3 spells CTSSQTPGGRKETQYF. The CDR3 DNA is TGTACCAGTAGCCAAACTCCTGGCGGGAGGAAAGAGACCCAGTACTTC.

This clonotype was counted between two and nine times. The chain recombines TRBV6-5 with TRBJ2-3; D is unresolved. The CDR3 is made up of 17 amino acids. V lost 0 bases and J lost 0, with 13 bases in between. CDR1 and CDR2 from the germline V gene are MNHEY and SVGAGI. CDR3 in amino acids: CASSYSGRAASTDTQYF. Written as DNA, the CDR3 is TGTGCCAGCAGTTACTCAGGTCGGGCTGCTAGCACAGATACGCAGTATTTT.

This clonotype is a singleton in its sample. Relative to the germline gene, one junction end is altered; a read error may explain this. The rearrangement joins TRBV5-6 to TRBJ2-1; the match to TRBD2 covers 10 bases. The CDR3 totals 17 residues. In germline, CDR1 is SGHDT, CDR2 YYEEEE. The CDR3 spells CASSSPTSGMLPTKQLF. CDR3 bases: TGTGCCAGCAGCTCGCCAACTAGCGGGATGCTCCCAACTAAGCAGCTCTTC. Supplemented by reference TRBV5-6 and TRBJ2-1, the full variable domain reads DAGVTQSPTHLIKTRGQQVTLRCSPKSGHDTVSWYQQALGQGPQFIFQYYEEEERQRGNFPDRFSGHQFPNYSSELNVNALLLGDSALYLCASSSPTSGMLPTKQLFGPGTRLTVL.

In regard to this clonotype: With a much larger clone just one base away, this may be a read error. This chain links TRBV12-3 or TRBV12-4 with TRBJ1-1; D unresolved. The CDR3 runs 12 residues. V shed 3 bases and J shed 14 bases, with 16 bases lying between them. CDR3 in DNA: TGTGCCAGCAGTTTTCTAGGGCGAGATATGTTCTTT. Translating gives CASSFLGRDMFF.

This clonotype was counted many times. The chain recombines TRBV7-9 with TRBJ2-5; no clear D gene. Germline values: CDR1 SEHNR, CDR2 FQNEAQ (reference sequence). The CDR3 sequence is 13 residues long. V was cut by 1 base and J by 4 bases, with 7 bases left in between. The CDR3 spells CASSLVSGETQYF. DNA for the CDR3: TGTGCCAGCAGCTTAGTCTCCGGAGAGACCCAGTACTTC. The entire variable domain, with the rest obtained from reference TRBV7-9 and TRBJ2-5, is as follows: DTGVSQNPRHKITKRGQNVTFRCDPISEHNRLYWYRQTLGQGPEFLTYFQNEAQLEKSRLLSDRFSAERPKGSFSTLEIQRTEQGDSAMYLCASSLVSGETQYFGPGTRLLVL.